This T cell receptor (beta chain) was retrieved from a study of T cells in Graves' hyperthyroidism and ophthalmopathy. Amplified regions were TCR beta CDR3 sequences from RNA transcripts. First-round RT-PCR targeting the TCR CDR3 was performed with the HTBI primer set. Using its own MiXCR run on the multiplex PCR reads, TCRdb lists one record per CDR3 protein. The data contain hundreds of thousands of distinct CDR3 sequences, roughly 24% of them singletons. Disease lasting under 3 months, a NOSPECS grade of at least 4, and a Clinical Activity Score of at least 3 were features of the ophthalmopathy patients. The receptor's source is a woman in her 30s with Graves' ophthalmopathy. The sequencing sample was made of blood.

CDR3 sequence: CASSVGGFGELFF. The CDR3 DNA is TGTGCCAGCAGCGTAGGGGGGTTCGGGGAGCTGTTTTTT. The chain uses TRBV9 and TRBJ2-2; D is perhaps TRBD1 or TRBD2 (5 bases each). Germline assignment: CDR1 SGDLS and CDR2 YYNGEE. V lost 0 bases to trimming and J lost 7 bases, with 7 bases between them. The CDR3 sequence is 13 residues long.